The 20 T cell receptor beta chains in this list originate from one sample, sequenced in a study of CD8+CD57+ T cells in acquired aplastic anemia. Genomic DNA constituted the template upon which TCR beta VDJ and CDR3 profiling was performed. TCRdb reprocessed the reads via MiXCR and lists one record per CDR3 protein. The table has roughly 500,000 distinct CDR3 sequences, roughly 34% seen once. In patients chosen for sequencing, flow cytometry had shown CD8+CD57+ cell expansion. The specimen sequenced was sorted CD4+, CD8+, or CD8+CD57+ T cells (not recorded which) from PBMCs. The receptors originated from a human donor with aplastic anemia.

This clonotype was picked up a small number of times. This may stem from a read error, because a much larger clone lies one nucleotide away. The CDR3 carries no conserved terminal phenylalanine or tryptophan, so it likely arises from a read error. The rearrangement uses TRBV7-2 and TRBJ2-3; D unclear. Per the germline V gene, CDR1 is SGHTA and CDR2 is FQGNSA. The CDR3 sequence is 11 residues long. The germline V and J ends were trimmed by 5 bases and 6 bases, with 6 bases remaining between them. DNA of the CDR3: TGTGCCAGCAGCCTGTCTGATACGCAGTATCTT. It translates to CASSLSDTQYL.

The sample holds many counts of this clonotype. CDR3 sequence reads: CSGSSGEQFF. For the CDR3, the DNA is TGCAGCGGGAGTAGCGGGGAGCAGTTCTTC. The rearrangement links TRBV29-1 to TRBJ2-1, with 7 bases lining up with TRBD2. Germline-derived CDR1 and CDR2 are SQVTM and ANQGSEA. There are 10 residues in the CDR3. V gave up 7 bases and J gave up 10 bases; unmatched junction bases: 4.

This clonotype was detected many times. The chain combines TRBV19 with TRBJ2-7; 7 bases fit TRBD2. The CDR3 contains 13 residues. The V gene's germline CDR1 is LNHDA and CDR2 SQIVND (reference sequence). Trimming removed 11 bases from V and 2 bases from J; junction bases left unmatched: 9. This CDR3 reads CAQRGMTTYEQYF. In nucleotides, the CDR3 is TGTGCCCAGCGGGGAATGACGACCTACGAGCAGTACTTC.

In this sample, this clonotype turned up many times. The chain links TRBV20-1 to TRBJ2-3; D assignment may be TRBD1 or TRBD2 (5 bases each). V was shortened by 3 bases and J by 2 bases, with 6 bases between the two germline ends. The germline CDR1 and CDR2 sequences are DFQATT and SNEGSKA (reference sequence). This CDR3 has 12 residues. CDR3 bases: TGCAGTGCTAGCGGGGCCACAGATACGCAGTATTTT. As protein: CSASGATDTQYF.

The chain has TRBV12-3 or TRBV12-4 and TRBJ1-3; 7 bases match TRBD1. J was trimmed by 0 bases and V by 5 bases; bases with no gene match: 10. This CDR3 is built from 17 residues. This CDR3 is CASSEVGQSASGNTIYF. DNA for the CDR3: TGTGCCAGCAGTGAAGTGGGACAGTCCGCCTCTGGAAACACCATATATTTT.

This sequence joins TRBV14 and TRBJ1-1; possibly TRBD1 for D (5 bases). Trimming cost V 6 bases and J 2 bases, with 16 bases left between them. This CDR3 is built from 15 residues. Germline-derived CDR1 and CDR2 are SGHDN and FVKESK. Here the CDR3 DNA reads TGTGCCAGCAGGCCGAGTCTTGGGGGTAACACTGAAGCTTTCTTT. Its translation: CASRPSLGGNTEAFF.

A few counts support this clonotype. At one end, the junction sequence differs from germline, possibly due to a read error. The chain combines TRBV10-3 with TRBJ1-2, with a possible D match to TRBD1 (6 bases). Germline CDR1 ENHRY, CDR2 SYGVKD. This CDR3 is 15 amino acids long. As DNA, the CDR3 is TGTGCCAGCAGTTACTCATCCGGGGCAGGGGAAGGCTACACCTTC. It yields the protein CASSYSSGAGEGYTF.

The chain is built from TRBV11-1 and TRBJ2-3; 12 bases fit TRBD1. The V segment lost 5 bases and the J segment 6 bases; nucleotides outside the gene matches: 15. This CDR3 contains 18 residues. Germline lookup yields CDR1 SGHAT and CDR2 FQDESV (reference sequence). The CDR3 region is CASSPLASGTGGADTQYF. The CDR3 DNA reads TGTGCCAGCAGCCCGTTGGCTAGCGGGACAGGGGGCGCGGATACGCAGTATTTT. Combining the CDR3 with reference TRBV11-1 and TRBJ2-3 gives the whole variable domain EAEVAQSPRYKITEKSQAVAFWCDPISGHATLYWYRQILGQGPELLVQFQDESVVDDSQLPKDRFSAERLKGVDSTLKIQPAELGDSAMYLCASSPLASGTGGADTQYFGPGTRLTVL.

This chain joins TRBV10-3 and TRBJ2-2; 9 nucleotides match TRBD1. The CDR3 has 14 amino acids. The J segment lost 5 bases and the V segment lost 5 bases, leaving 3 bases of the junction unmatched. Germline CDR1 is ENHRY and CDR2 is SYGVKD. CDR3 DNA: TGTGCCATCAGTATAGACAGGGGGACCGGGGAGCTGTTTTTT. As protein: CAISIDRGTGELFF.

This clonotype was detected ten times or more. CDR3 loop: CASRRTSGGASEQYF. The CDR3 DNA follows: TGTGCCAGCAGGCGGACTAGCGGGGGGGCTTCCGAGCAGTACTTC. This chain connects TRBV7-2 to TRBJ2-7, with TRBD2 matching over 15 bases. CDR3 length equals 15 residues. Germline trimming cut 6 bases from V and 6 bases from J; bases unmatched to any gene: 6. Germline V gene lookup returns CDR1 SGHTA and CDR2 FQGNSA.

CDR3 nucleotides: TGCAGTGCCTTACCTCAGGGGGCGCGAGAGACCCAGTACTTC. Translation: CSALPQGARETQYF. This chain joins TRBV20-1 and TRBJ2-5, with 8 positions matching TRBD1. Trimming took 6 bases from V and 4 from J; bases not matched to a gene: 10. Looked up from germline, CDR1 is DFQATT and CDR2 is SNEGSKA (reference sequence). This CDR3 contains 14 residues.

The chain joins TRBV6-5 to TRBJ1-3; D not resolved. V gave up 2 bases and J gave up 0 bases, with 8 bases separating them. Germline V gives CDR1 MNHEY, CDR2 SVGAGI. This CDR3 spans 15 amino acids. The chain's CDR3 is CASSYEAYSGNTIYF. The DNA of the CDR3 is TGTGCCAGCAGTTACGAAGCTTACTCTGGAAACACCATATATTTT.

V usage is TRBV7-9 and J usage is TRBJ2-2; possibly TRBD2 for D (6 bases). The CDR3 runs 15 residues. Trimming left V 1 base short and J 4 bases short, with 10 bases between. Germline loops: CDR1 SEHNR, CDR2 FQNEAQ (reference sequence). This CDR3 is CASSLDGGTTGELFF. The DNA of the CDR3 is TGTGCCAGCAGCTTAGACGGGGGTACCACCGGGGAGCTGTTTTTT.

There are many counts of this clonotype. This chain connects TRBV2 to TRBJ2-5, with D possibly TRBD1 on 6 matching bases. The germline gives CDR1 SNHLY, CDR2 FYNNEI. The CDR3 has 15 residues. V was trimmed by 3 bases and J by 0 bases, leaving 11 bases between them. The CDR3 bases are TGTGCCAGCAGTGACGCAGGGGCGTACCAAGAGACCCAGTACTTC. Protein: CASSDAGAYQETQYF.

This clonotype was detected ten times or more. The CDR3 protein is CASSPTGLVSEQYF. DNA of the CDR3: TGTGCCAGCAGTCCAACGGGACTAGTGTCTGAGCAGTACTTC. This chain links TRBV12-3 or TRBV12-4 with TRBJ2-7; 8 bases map to TRBD2. V shed 5 bases, J shed 7 bases, and the junction held 10 bases outside the gene matches. The CDR3 covers 14 residues.

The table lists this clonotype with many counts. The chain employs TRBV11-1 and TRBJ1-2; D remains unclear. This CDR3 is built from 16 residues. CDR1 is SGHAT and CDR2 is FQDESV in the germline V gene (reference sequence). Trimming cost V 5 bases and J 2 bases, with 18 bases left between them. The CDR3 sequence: CASSRVGGPGNYGYTF. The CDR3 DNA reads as TGTGCCAGCAGCCGCGTAGGCGGTCCGGGGAACTATGGCTACACCTTC.

CDR3 DNA: TGTGCCAGCAGCTTAGATACAGGGGGCGGTGGGGCCAACGTCCTGACTTTC. Translated: CASSLDTGGGGANVLTF. The rearrangement uses TRBV11-1 and TRBJ2-6; 9 bases align to TRBD1. Germline trimming cut 1 base from V and 3 bases from J; bases unmatched to any gene: 4. The length of the CDR3 is 17 residues. Germline CDR1 SGHAT, CDR2 FQDESV (reference sequence).

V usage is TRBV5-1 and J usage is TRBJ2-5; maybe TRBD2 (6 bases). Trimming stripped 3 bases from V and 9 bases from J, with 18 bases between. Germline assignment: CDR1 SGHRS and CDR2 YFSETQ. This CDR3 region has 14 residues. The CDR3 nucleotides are TGCGCCAGCAGCTATCGGGACTCAGGACGGGCCCAGTACTTC. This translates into CASSYRDSGRAQYF.

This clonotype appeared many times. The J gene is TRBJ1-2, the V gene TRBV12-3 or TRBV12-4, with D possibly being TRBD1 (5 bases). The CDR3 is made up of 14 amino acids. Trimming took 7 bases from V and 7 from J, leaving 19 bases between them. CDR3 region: CASTPWGDSSGYTF. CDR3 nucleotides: TGTGCCAGCACCCCATGGGGGGATTCTAGTGGCTACACCTTC.

DNA of the CDR3: TGTGCCAGCAGTTTAAACAGGGGGTTCAATCAGCCCCAGCATTTT. Translation: CASSLNRGFNQPQHF. This chain joins TRBV27 and TRBJ1-5; 8 bases are a match to TRBD1. Germline loops: CDR1 MNHEY, CDR2 SMNVEV (reference sequence). J was trimmed by 3 bases and V by 2 bases; bases with no gene match: 3. The CDR3 sequence is 15 residues long.